The 15 T cell receptor beta chains presented below share a single source sample, sequenced in a study of healthy donors' naive CD4 and CD8 T cells. Starting from around 500 ng of total RNA, TCR libraries were made with linear amplification. TCRdb redid the calling of the reads with MiXCR, one entry per CDR3 protein. The sample consists of some 190,000 distinct CDR3 sequences, around 80% of them appearing once. The sample consisted of naive CD4+ and CD8+ T cells sorted from blood, pooled from several donors. Receptors were obtained from a pool of human donors in good health; the sample pools cells from several healthy donors.

V gene TRBV5-4 combines with J gene TRBJ1-2, with a tentative D call TRBD1 (5 bases). The V end was cut by 0 bases, the J end by 0 bases, with 12 bases between. CDR1 and CDR2 from the germline V gene are SGHNT and YYREEE (reference sequence). The CDR3 extends over 16 amino acids. The DNA of the CDR3 is TGTGCCAGCAGCTTGGGTGGGGGACCAGCTAACTATGGCTACACCTTC. Its translation: CASSLGGGPANYGYTF.

This clonotype was observed a few times. The chain has TRBV7-8 and TRBJ2-1, with 10 bases fitting TRBD2. This CDR3 contains 20 residues. Germline V lookup: CDR1 SGHVS, CDR2 FQNEAQ. The V gene end was trimmed by 2 bases and the J gene end by 5 bases; junction bases not matched to a gene: 18. CDR3: CASSLFVGALAGDFHNEQFF. CDR3 DNA: TGTGCCAGCAGCTTATTCGTCGGGGCTCTAGCGGGAGATTTCCACAATGAGCAGTTCTTC.

V and J are TRBV19 and TRBJ1-1; 7 bases fit TRBD1. With 4 bases clipped from V and 4 bases from J, the junction kept 6 bases outside the gene matches. In germline, CDR1 is LNHDA, CDR2 SQIVND (reference sequence). The CDR3 has 14 residues. CDR3 in amino acids: CASSTDREGTEAFF. CDR3 in DNA: TGTGCCAGTAGTACAGACAGGGAGGGCACTGAAGCTTTCTTT.

The chain has TRBV15 and TRBJ2-1, with 8 bases fitting TRBD2. Germline CDR1 and CDR2: LNHNV and YYDKDF (reference sequence). The CDR3 contains 14 residues. With 3 bases clipped from V and 6 bases from J, the junction kept 4 bases outside the gene matches. CDR3 protein: CATSSPGTSNEQFF. The CDR3 region has the DNA TGTGCCACCAGCAGTCCTGGGACTAGCAATGAGCAGTTCTTC.

The rearrangement uses TRBV24-1 and TRBJ2-7, with D unresolved. Germline assignment: CDR1 KGHDR and CDR2 SFDVKD. V was shortened by 5 bases and J by 6 bases, with 16 bases between the two germline ends. This CDR3 is 14 amino acids long. For the CDR3, the DNA is TGTGCCACCAGTGGAGGAAGTATCCCGGGCGAGCAGTACTTC. Protein sequence: CATSGGSIPGEQYF.

In this sample, this clonotype turned up once. The chain carries TRBV5-6 and TRBJ2-3; 8 bases are a match to TRBD2. The V gene's germline CDR1 is SGHDT and CDR2 YYEEEE. The CDR3 runs to 14 residues. J gave up 6 bases and V 7 bases, and 10 bases lay outside the gene matches. The CDR3 sequence is CASHGTRDMDTQYF. CDR3 coding DNA: TGTGCCAGCCACGGGACTAGGGATATGGATACGCAGTATTTT.

There are a few counts of this clonotype. The rearrangement uses TRBV6-5 and TRBJ2-3; D gene ambiguous. The germline gives CDR1 MNHEY, CDR2 SVGAGI. The CDR3 consists of 13 residues. V dropped 2 bases and J dropped 3 bases, with 6 bases sitting between them. The CDR3 sequence is CASSYLTTDTQYF. The CDR3 coding sequence is TGTGCCAGCAGTTACCTTACAACAGATACGCAGTATTTT.

The chain has TRBV19 and TRBJ1-3; D gene unclear. This CDR3 is 14 amino acids long. The germline V and J ends were trimmed by 5 bases and 4 bases, with 12 bases remaining between them. CDR1 is LNHDA, CDR2 SQIVND, per germline (reference sequence). CDR3 coding DNA: TGTGCCAGTAGTGATCGCCTTCTGGGAAACACCATATATTTT. The encoded protein is CASSDRLLGNTIYF.

This clonotype was counted a single time. This chain connects TRBV6-1 to TRBJ2-7; TRBD2 matches at 10 bases. The CDR3 spans 16 residues. V shed 6 bases and J 0 bases; nucleotides not matched to a gene: 8. Germline V gene sequence: CDR1 MNHNS, CDR2 SASEGT. CDR3 coding DNA: TGTGCCAGCAGCAGAGAAGCGGGAGGGAGCTCCTACGAGCAGTACTTC. It is translated as CASSREAGGSSYEQYF.

V is TRBV6-5 and J is TRBJ2-3, with D unresolved. Deletions cut 7 bases from V and 2 bases from J, with 16 bases between. CDR3 length: 15 residues. The germline gives CDR1 MNHEY, CDR2 SVGAGI. Here the CDR3 reads CASTPALSPTDTQYF. Written as DNA, the CDR3 is TGTGCCAGCACCCCAGCTTTGAGCCCCACAGATACGCAGTATTTT.

V gene TRBV29-1 combines with J gene TRBJ2-3; D could derive from TRBD1 or TRBD2 (5 bases each). Trimming pared 3 bases from V and 0 bases from J, leaving 10 bases between. This CDR3 contains 14 residues. The germline V gene encodes CDR1 SQVTM and CDR2 ANQGSEA. The CDR3 DNA follows: TGCAGCGTTGAGGGACCGCTCAGCACAGATACGCAGTATTTT. It translates to CSVEGPLSTDTQYF.

The genes are TRBV30 and TRBJ2-7; unclear D gene. This CDR3 is 13 amino acids long. The V gene's germline CDR1 is GTSNPN and CDR2 SVGIG (reference sequence). Trimming shortened V by 0 bases and J by 5 bases, and 11 bases separated the two germline ends. The chain's CDR3 is CAWSVVGSHEQYF. The CDR3 nucleotides read TGTGCCTGGAGTGTGGTAGGGTCCCACGAGCAGTACTTC.

This clonotype appeared a single time. The V and J genes are TRBV27 and TRBJ1-6, with 10 bases identical to TRBD1. This CDR3 spans 17 amino acids. Germline V gives CDR1 MNHEY, CDR2 SMNVEV (reference sequence). Trimming at V came to 5 bases and at J to 3 bases, leaving 7 bases not matched to a gene. The CDR3 loop is CASSSRDRGYYNSPLHF. Here the CDR3 DNA reads TGTGCCAGCAGTAGCCGGGACAGGGGATACTATAATTCACCCCTCCACTTT.

Regarding this clonotype: The junction departs from germline at one end; a sequencing error may be responsible. The chain employs TRBV29-1 and TRBJ2-1; D is uncertain. The end of the DNA is better explained by TRBJ2-5, so the J call may be wrong. CDR3 length: 11 residues. Germline CDR1 reads SQVTM; CDR2 reads ANQGSEA. CDR3 amino acids: CSVADREAQYF. The CDR3 DNA reads TGCAGCGTAGCCGACCGAGAGGCCCAGTACTTC.

The V call is TRBV14, the J call TRBJ2-3, with a possible D match to TRBD2 (5 bases). V lost 4 bases to trimming and J lost 6 bases, with 5 bases between them. The length of the CDR3 is 11 residues. Germline V gene lookup returns CDR1 SGHDN and CDR2 FVKESK. The CDR3 region is CASSRGDTQYF. CDR3 coding DNA: TGTGCCAGCAGCCGAGGGGATACGCAGTATTTT.